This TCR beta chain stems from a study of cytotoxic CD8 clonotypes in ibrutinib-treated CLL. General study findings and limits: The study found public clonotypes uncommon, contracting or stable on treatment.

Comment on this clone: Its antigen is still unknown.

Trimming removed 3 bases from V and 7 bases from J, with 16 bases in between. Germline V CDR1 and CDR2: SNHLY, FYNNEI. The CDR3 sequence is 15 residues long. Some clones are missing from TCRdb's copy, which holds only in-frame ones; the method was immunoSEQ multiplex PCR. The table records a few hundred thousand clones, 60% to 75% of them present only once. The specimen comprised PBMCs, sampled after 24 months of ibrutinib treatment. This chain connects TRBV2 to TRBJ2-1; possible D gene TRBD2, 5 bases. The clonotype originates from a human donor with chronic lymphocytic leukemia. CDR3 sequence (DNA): TGTGCCAGCAGTGACGGGCAGGAGGATTGGAATGAGCAGTTCTTC. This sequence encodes CASSDGQEDWNEQFF.